The 13 T cell receptor beta chains given below trace back to one sample, sequenced in a study of blood T cell repertoires in COVID-19. The table came from immunoSEQ multiplex PCR; TCRdb's copy has only in-frame clones and leaves some out. The table shows around 220,000 clones, with around 85% occurring only once. The sample was peripheral blood. These receptors originate from a human donor in a cohort sampled during active COVID-19.

The CDR3 loop reads CASSLRGLANNEQFF. In DNA, the CDR3 is TGTGCCAGCAGTCTAAGGGGACTAGCTAACAATGAGCAGTTCTTC. The chain links TRBV27 to TRBJ2-1; TRBD2 matches 9 bases. The germline CDR1 and CDR2 sequences are MNHEY and SMNVEV (reference sequence). There are 15 residues in the CDR3. The V gene end was trimmed by 5 bases and the J gene end by 5 bases; junction bases not matched to a gene: 7.

The CDR3: CASSQGTSGSYSYNEQFF. The CDR3 region has the DNA TGCGCCAGCAGCCAAGGGACTAGCGGGAGTTACTCCTACAATGAGCAGTTCTTC. This rearrangement joins TRBV4-3 to TRBJ2-1, with 13 bases aligning to TRBD2. J gave up 0 bases and V 1 base, and 3 bases lay outside the gene matches. The CDR3 runs to 18 residues. Germline assignment: CDR1 LGHNA and CDR2 YSLEER.

In this sample, this clone turned up a few times. The rearrangement links TRBV28 to TRBJ1-1, with a possible D match to TRBD1 (6 bases). CDR3 size: 14 residues. The V end lost 4 bases, the J end lost 5 bases, and 14 bases lay between the germline ends. CDR1 and CDR2 (germline): MDHEN, SYDVKM. The CDR3 coding sequence is TGTGCCAGCAGTTATGGCAGGGGATGGACTGAAGCTTTCTTT. This encodes CASSYGRGWTEAFF.

This clone occurred a few times. The chain recombines TRBV7-2 with TRBJ2-7; TRBD2 might be the D (6 bases). The CDR3 loop spans 15 amino acids. Per the germline V gene, CDR1 is SGHTA and CDR2 is FQGNSA. V was shortened by 2 bases and J by 0 bases, with 11 bases between the two germline ends. CDR3 amino acids: CASSLWVSGSYEQYF. CDR3 in DNA: TGTGCCAGCAGCTTATGGGTTAGCGGCTCCTACGAGCAGTACTTC.

The chain uses TRBV7-3 and TRBJ2-3; D is possibly TRBD1 (6 bases). CDR3 length: 15 residues. Looked up from germline, CDR1 is SGHTA and CDR2 is FQGTGA. Trimming removed 9 bases from V and 1 base from J, with 17 bases in between. CDR3 bases: TGTGCCAGTTCAAGGGGGACCTCTGGCACAGATACGCAGTATTTT. It yields the protein CASSRGTSGTDTQYF. Using reference TRBV7-3 and TRBJ2-3 for the parts outside the CDR3, the full variable domain is GAGVSQTPSNKVTEKGKYVELRCDPISGHTALYWYRQSLGQGPEFLIYFQGTGAADDSGLPNDRFFAVRPEGSVSTLKIQRTERGDSAVYLCASSRGTSGTDTQYFGPGTRLTVL.

This clone was recorded at least ten times. Other nucleotide sequences from this sample produce the same CDR3. The chain uses TRBV4-2 and TRBJ2-7; TRBD2 matches 7 bases. Germline CDR1 reads LGHNA; CDR2 reads YNFKEQ. The V gene end was trimmed by 0 bases and the J gene end by 2 bases; junction bases not matched to a gene: 4. The CDR3 is 15 amino acids. For the CDR3, the DNA is TGTGCCAGCAGCCAAGAGGGGGGGAGGGCCTACGAGCAGTACTTC. Its protein product is CASSQEGGRAYEQYF.

This clone was detected only once. V and J are TRBV4-3 and TRBJ1-1; 9 bases fit TRBD1. This CDR3 has 16 residues. Germline V gives CDR1 LGHNA, CDR2 YSLEER. J lost 4 bases, V lost 4 bases, and 10 bases had no gene match. The CDR3 region is CASSPSGQGIATEAFF. The CDR3 coding sequence is TGCGCCAGCAGCCCGAGCGGACAGGGGATCGCCACTGAAGCTTTCTTT.

The genes are TRBV7-9 and TRBJ2-1; 9 positions agree with TRBD1. The CDR3 sequence is 15 residues long. CDR1 and CDR2 from the germline V gene are SEHNR and FQNEAQ (reference sequence). J gave up 7 bases and V 0 bases, and 4 bases lay outside the gene matches. The CDR3 DNA is TGTGCCAGCAGCTTAGCCGGGACAGGGATGAATGAGCAGTTCTTC. Translation gives CASSLAGTGMNEQFF.

Concerning this clone itself: Compared with germline, one end of the junction differs, possibly owing to a read error. The rearrangement uses TRBV28 and TRBJ1-1, with a tentative D call TRBD1 (5 bases). Germline V CDR1 and CDR2: MDHEN, SYDVKM. The CDR3 has 14 residues. CDR3 DNA sequence: TGTGTCAGCAGTGGGGCGGCCATGAACACTGAAGCTTTCTTT. Translation gives CVSSGAAMNTEAFF.

J is TRBJ1-1 and V is TRBV6-6, with a weak D call TRBD1 (6 bases). The CDR3 runs to 13 residues. The germline CDR1 and CDR2 sequences are MNHNY and SVGAGI (reference sequence). Trimming cost V 0 bases and J 5 bases, with 7 bases left between them. The CDR3 DNA follows: TGTGCCAGCAGTTACTCTAGGGGGACTGAAGCTTTCTTT. Translated, it gives CASSYSRGTEAFF.

The table lists this clone with a few counts. The rearrangement joins TRBV9 to TRBJ2-2; TRBD1 is a possible D gene (6 bases). This CDR3 region has 15 residues. Trimming stripped 0 bases from V and 4 bases from J, with 10 bases between. Germline V gene lookup returns CDR1 SGDLS and CDR2 YYNGEE. The DNA for the CDR3 is TGTGCCAGCAGCGTAGGTGTGGGGGCCACCGGGGAGCTGTTTTTT. It specifies CASSVGVGATGELFF.

This sequence joins TRBV10-3 and TRBJ2-7; 8 bases are shared with TRBD1. This CDR3 has 15 amino acids. The germline V gene has CDR1 ENHRY and CDR2 SYGVKD. The ends lost 6 bases at V and 2 bases at J; junction bases unmatched: 9. The CDR3 DNA follows: TGTGCCATCAGGGCCGACAGGGGAATTACCTACGAGCAGTACTTC. This gives the protein CAIRADRGITYEQYF.

This clone was seen a few times. V is TRBV5-4 and J is TRBJ2-7, with 8 bases aligning to TRBD1. Germline CDR1 is SGHNT and CDR2 is YYREEE (reference sequence). With V trimmed by 0 bases and J by 1 base, 3 bases remained unmatched. The length of the CDR3 is 15 residues. DNA for the CDR3: TGTGCCAGCAGCTTGGGGACAGGGCAATCCTACGAGCAGTACTTC. This gives the protein CASSLGTGQSYEQYF. The entire variable domain, with the rest obtained from reference TRBV5-4 and TRBJ2-7, is as follows: ETGVTQSPTHLIKTRGQQVTLRCSSQSGHNTVSWYQQALGQGPQFIFQYYREEENGRGNFPPRFSGLQFPNYSSELNVNALELDDSALYLCASSLGTGQSYEQYFGPGTRLTVT.